This TCR beta chain came from a study of CD8+ T cells in alopecia areata. Study information: Treated individuals took tofacitinib by mouth, 5 to 10 mg twice daily. Study-level points and caveats: Lesional scalp displayed greater clonality than normal scalp, most notably in alopecia totalis/universalis. Whereas mice showed it more clearly, TCR sharing across patients was murkier, possibly because of HLA.

V lost 3 bases and J lost 3, with 13 bases in between. The CDR3 extends over 14 amino acids. Germline-derived CDR1 and CDR2 are SQVTM and ANQGSEA. Following extraction, RNA underwent reverse transcription to cDNA, which served as the sequencing template. Assay used: immunoSEQ multiplex PCR; TCRdb lists only in-frame clones, some missing. The sample carries around 300,000 clones, 60% recorded once. The treatment is: oral pan-JAK inhibitor, 5-10 mg twice daily. A note on this clone: The antigen is unknown.

The source of this sequence is a human donor with alopecia areata. The sequenced sample was CD4+ T cells sorted from blood, obtained at week 52, from a patient treated with tofacitinib. The V call is TRBV29-1, the J call TRBJ2-3; D unclear. The CDR3 bases are TGCAGCGTTGAGACAACGCTGGGGACAGATACGCAGTATTTT. Its translation is CSVETTLGTDTQYF.